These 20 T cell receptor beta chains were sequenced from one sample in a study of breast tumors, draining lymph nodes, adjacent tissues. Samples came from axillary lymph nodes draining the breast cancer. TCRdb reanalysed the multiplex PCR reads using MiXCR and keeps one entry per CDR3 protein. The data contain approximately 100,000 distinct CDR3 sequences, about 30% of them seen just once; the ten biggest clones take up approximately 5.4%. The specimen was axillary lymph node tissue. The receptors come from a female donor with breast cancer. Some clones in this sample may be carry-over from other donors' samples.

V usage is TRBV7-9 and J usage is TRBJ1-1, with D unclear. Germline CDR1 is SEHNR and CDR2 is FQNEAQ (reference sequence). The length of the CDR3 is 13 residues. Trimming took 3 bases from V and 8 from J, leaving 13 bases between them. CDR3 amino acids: CASSFSLIGEAFF. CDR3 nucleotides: TGTGCCAGCAGCTTCTCTCTTATAGGGGAAGCTTTCTTT. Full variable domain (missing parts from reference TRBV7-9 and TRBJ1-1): DTGVSQNPRHKITKRGQNVTFRCDPISEHNRLYWYRQTLGQGPEFLTYFQNEAQLEKSRLLSDRFSAERPKGSFSTLEIQRTEQGDSAMYLCASSFSLIGEAFFGQGTRLTVV.

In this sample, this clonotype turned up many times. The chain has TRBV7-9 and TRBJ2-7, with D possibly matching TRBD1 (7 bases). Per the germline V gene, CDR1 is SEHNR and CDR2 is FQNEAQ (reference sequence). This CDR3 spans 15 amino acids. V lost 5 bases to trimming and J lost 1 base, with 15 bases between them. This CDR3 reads CASSLSPGGSYEQYF. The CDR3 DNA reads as TGTGCCAGCAGCCTAAGCCCAGGGGGGTCCTACGAGCAGTACTTC.

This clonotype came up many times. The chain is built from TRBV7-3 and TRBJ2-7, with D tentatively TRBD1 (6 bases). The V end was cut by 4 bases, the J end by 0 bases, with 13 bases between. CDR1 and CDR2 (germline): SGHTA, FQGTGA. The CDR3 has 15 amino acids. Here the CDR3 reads CASSSPGHFSYEQYF. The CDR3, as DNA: TGTGCCAGCAGCTCTCCGGGACATTTCTCCTACGAGCAGTACTTC. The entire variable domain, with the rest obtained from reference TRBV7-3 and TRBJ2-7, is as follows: GAGVSQTPSNKVTEKGKYVELRCDPISGHTALYWYRQSLGQGPEFLIYFQGTGAADDSGLPNDRFFAVRPEGSVSTLKIQRTERGDSAVYLCASSSPGHFSYEQYFGPGTRLTVT.

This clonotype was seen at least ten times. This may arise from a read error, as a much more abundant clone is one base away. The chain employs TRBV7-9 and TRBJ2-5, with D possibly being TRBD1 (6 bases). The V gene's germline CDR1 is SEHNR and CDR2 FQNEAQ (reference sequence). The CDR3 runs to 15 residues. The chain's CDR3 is CASSSPEGTQETQHF. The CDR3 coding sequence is TGTGCCAGCAGCTCCCCCGAGGGGACACAAGAGACCCAGCACTTC.

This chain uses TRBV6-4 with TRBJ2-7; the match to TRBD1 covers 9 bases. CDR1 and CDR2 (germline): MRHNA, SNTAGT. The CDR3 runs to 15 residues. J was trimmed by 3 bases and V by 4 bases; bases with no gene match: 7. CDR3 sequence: CASSGPGQGFYEQYF. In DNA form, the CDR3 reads TGTGCCAGCAGTGGCCCGGGACAGGGATTCTACGAGCAGTACTTC.

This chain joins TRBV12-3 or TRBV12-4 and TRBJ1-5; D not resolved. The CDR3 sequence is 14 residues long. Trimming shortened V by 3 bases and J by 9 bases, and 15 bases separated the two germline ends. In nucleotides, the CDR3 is TGTGCCAGCAGTTTCAGTGGCAGGTTCGGGCCCCAGCATTTT. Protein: CASSFSGRFGPQHF.

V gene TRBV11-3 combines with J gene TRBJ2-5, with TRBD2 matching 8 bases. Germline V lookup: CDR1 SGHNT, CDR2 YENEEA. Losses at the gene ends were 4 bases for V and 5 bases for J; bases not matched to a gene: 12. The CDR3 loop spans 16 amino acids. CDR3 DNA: TGTGCCAGCAGCTCGCTACTAGCGGCGGGGCCGGAGACCCAGTACTTC. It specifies CASSSLLAAGPETQYF.

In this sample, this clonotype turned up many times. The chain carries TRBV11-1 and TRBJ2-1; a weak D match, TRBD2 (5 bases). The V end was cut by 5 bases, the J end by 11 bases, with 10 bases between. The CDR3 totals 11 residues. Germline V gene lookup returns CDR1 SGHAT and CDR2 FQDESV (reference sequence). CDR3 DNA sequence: TGTGCCAGCAGCCTTGGAGGAAAGCAGTTCTTC. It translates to CASSLGGKQFF.

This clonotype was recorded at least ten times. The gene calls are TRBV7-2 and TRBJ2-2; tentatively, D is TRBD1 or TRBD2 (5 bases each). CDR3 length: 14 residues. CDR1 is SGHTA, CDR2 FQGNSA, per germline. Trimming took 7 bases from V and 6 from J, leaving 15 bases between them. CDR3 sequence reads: CASNRKRDAGELFF. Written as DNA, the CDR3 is TGTGCCAGCAACCGGAAAAGGGACGCCGGGGAGCTGTTTTTT. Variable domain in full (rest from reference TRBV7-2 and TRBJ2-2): GAGVSQSPSNKVTEKGKDVELRCDPISGHTALYWYRQSLGQGLEFLIYFQGNSAPDKSGLPSDRFSAERTGGSVSTLTIQRTQQEDSAVYLCASNRKRDAGELFFGEGSRLTVL.

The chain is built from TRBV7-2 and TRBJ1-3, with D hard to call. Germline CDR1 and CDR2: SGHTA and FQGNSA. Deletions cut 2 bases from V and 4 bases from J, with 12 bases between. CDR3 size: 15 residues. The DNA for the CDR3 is TGTGCCAGCAGCTTAACGAGACTCGGAGGAAACACCATATATTTT. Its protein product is CASSLTRLGGNTIYF.

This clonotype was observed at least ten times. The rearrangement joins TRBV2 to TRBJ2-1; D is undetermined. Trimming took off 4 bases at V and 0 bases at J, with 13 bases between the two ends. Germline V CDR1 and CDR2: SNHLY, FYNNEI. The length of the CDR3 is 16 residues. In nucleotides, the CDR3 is TGTGCCAGCAGTGTTTCCCAATTCATCTCCTACAATGAGCAGTTCTTC. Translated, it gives CASSVSQFISYNEQFF.

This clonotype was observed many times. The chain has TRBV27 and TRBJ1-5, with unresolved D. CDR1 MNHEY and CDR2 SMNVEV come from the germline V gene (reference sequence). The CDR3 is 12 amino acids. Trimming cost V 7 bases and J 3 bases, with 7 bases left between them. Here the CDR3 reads CASIALNQPQHF. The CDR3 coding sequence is TGTGCCAGCATAGCCCTCAATCAGCCCCAGCATTTT.

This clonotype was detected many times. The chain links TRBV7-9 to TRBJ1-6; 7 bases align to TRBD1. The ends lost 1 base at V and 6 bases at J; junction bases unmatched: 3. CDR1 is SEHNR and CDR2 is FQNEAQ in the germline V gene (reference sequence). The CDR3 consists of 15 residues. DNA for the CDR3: TGTGCCAGCAGCTTAGGTGGGGACAGTAATTCACCCCTCCACTTT. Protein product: CASSLGGDSNSPLHF.

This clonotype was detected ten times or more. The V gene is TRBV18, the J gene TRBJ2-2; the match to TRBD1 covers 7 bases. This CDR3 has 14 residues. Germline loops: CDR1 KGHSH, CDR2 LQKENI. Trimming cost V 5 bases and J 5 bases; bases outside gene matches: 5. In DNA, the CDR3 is TGTGCCAGCTCAGGGACAGCAAGTACCGGGGAGCTGTTTTTT. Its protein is CASSGTASTGELFF. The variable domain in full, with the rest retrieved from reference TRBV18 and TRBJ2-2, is NAGVMQNPRHLVRRRGQEARLRCSPMKGHSHVYWYRQLPEEGLKFMVYLQKENIIDESGMPKERFSAEFPKEGPSILRIQQVVRGDSAAYFCASSGTASTGELFFGEGSRLTVL.

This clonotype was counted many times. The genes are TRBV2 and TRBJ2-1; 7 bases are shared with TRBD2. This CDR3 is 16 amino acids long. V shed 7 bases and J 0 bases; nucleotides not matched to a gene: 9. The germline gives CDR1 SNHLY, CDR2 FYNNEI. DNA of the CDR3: TGTGCCAGCATCCAAGAGCGGGGAAGCTCCTACAATGAGCAGTTCTTC. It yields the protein CASIQERGSSYNEQFF.

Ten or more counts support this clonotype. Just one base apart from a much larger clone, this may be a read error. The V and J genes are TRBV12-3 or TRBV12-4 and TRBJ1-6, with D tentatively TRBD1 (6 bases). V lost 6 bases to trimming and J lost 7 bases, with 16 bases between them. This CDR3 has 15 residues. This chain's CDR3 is CASRHTGLQNSPLHF. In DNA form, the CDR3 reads TGTGCCAGCAGACACACAGGGCTTCAGAATTCACCCCTCCACTTT.

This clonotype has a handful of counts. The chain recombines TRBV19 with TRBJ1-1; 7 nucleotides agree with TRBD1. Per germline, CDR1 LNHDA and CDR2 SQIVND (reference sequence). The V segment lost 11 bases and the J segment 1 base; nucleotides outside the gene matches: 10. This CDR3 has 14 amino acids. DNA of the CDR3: TGTGCCTCTAGTAGGGGGCAGCCGAACACTGAAGCTTTCTTT. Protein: CASSRGQPNTEAFF.

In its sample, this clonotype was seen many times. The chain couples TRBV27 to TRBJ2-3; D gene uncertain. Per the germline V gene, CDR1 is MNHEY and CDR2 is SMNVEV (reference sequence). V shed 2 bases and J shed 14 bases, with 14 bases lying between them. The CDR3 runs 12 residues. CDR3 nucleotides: TGTGCCAGCAGTTTAACGGGCGTAAATCTGTATTTT. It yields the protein CASSLTGVNLYF.

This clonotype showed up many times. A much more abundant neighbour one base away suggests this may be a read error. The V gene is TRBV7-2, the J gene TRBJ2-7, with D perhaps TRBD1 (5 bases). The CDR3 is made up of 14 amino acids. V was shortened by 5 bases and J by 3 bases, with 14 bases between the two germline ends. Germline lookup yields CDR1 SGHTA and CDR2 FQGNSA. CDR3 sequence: CASSPTGANYEQYF. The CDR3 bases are TGTGCCAGCAGCCCCACAGGAGCCAACTACGAGCAGTACTTC.

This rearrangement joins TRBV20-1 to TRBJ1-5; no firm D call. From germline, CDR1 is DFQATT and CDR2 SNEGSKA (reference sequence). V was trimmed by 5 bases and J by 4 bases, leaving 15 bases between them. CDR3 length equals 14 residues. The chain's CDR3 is CSAGSRTENQPQHF. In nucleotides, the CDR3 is TGCAGTGCTGGATCACGGACGGAAAATCAGCCCCAGCATTTT.